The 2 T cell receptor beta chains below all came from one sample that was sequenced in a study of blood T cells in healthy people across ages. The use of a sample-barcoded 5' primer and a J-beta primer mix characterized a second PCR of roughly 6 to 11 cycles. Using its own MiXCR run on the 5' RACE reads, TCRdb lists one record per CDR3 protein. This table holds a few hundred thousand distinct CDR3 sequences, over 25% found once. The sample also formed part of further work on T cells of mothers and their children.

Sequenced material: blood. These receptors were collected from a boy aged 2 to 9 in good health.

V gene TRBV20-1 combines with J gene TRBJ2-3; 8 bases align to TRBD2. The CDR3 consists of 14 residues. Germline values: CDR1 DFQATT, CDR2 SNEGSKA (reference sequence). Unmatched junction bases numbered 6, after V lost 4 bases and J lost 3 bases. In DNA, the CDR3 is TGCAGTGCTATATCCGGGACTAGAACAGATACGCAGTATTTT. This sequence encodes CSAISGTRTDTQYF.

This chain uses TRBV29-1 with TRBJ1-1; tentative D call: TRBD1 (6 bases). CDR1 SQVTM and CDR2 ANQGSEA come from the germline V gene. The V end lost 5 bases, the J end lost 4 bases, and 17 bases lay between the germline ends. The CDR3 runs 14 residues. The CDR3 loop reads CSVRVRQGSTEAFF. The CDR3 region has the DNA TGCAGCGTTAGGGTCCGGCAGGGGAGCACTGAAGCTTTCTTT.